This TCR beta chain comes out of a study of spatial heterogeneity in lung cancer. TCRdb re-derived calls from the 5' RACE reads in MiXCR, one entry per CDR3 protein. In the table there are over 6,500 distinct CDR3 sequences, approximately 12% of which are singletons. The CDR3 runs 13 residues. Germline V CDR1 and CDR2: SQVTM, ANQGSEA. V lost 7 bases and J 4 bases, leaving 16 bases between the germline ends. Study-wide results and limits: Tracking of ubiquitous and regional nonsynonymous mutations by counts of ubiquitous and regional expanded TCRs, respectively, was seen. For expanded intratumoral alpha and beta TCRs, counts tracked tumor mutation counts.

Documented time point: sample taken at primary tumor resection. In this sample, this clonotype turned up a few times. Its antigen is not identified. The V and J genes are TRBV29-1 and TRBJ2-5; D not resolved. The specimen was lung tumor tissue, collected at surgery. This sequence originates from a male donor with early-stage non-small cell lung cancer. The CDR3 here is CSAWTAVGETQYF. The CDR3 DNA reads TGCAGCGCCTGGACCGCCGTCGGAGAGACCCAGTACTTC.